This T cell receptor beta chain was found in a study of T cell changes during pregnancy in multiple sclerosis. Generated by immunoSEQ multiplex PCR, the TCRdb table keeps only in-frame clones and is missing some. The profile covers about 46,000 clones, with 80% to 95% appearing a single time and 3.9% taken by the ten largest. The junction had 3 bases not matched to a gene; V was cut back by 5 bases and J by 0 bases. Germline lookup yields CDR1 MDHEN and CDR2 SYDVKM. The CDR3 loop spans 15 amino acids. Source: CD8+ T cells from peripheral blood mononuclear cells, taken after pregnancy. The sequence came from a female donor with multiple sclerosis, enrolled in a pregnancy study. This chain links TRBV28 with TRBJ2-1, with 8 bases aligning to TRBD2. The chain's CDR3 is CASSPSGSSYNEQFF. The CDR3 coding sequence is TGTGCCAGCAGTCCGAGCGGGAGCTCCTACAATGAGCAGTTCTTC.